One sample yielded the 25 T cell receptor beta chains listed below, sequenced in a study of blood T cells in healthy people across ages. The second PCR ran roughly 6 to 11 cycles with a sample-barcoded 5' primer and J-beta primers. TCRdb itself ran the 5' RACE reads through MiXCR, one entry per CDR3 protein. The sample lists some 930,000 distinct CDR3 sequences; 25% to 30% were seen once. The same data also went into a second study, on T cells of mothers and their children.

The sample consisted of blood. The receptors derive from a woman in her thirties or forties in good health.

This clonotype was seen only a few times. Being one base from a much bigger clone, this may be a read error. V usage is TRBV29-1 and J usage is TRBJ1-6; D perhaps matches TRBD1 (6 bases). CDR3 length equals 12 residues. The germline V gene has CDR1 SQVTM and CDR2 ANQGSEA. In DNA form, the CDR3 reads TGCAGCGTCGGGGACACTAATTCACCCCGCCACTTT. It yields the protein CSVGDTNSPRHF. Full variable domain (remainder filled in from reference TRBV29-1 and TRBJ1-6): SAVISQKPSRDICQRGTSLTIQCQVDSQVTMMFWYRQQPGQSLTLIATANQGSEATYESGFVIDKFPISRPNLTFSTLTVSNMSPEDSSIYLCSVGDTNSPRHFGNGTRLTVT.

The genes are TRBV20-1 and TRBJ2-7, with D possibly matching TRBD2 (7 bases). The germline V and J ends were trimmed by 5 bases and 5 bases, with 16 bases remaining between them. The germline V gene has CDR1 DFQATT and CDR2 SNEGSKA (reference sequence). CDR3 length equals 13 residues. CDR3 nucleotides: TGCAGTGCTGAAAGCGGGGACAACCACGAGCAGTACTTC. Amino acids: CSAESGDNHEQYF.

The chain links TRBV12-3 or TRBV12-4 to TRBJ2-1; D may be TRBD1 or TRBD2 (6 bases each). V lost 2 bases and J 7 bases, leaving 15 bases between the germline ends. There are 15 residues in the CDR3. The CDR3 nucleotides read TGTGCCAGCAGTTTAAGGGTGGGGGGCTCAAATGAGCAGTTCTTC. This encodes CASSLRVGGSNEQFF.

V is TRBV10-3 and J is TRBJ2-5; 9 bases agree with TRBD1. J lost 2 bases, V lost 6 bases, and 13 bases had no gene match. The CDR3 loop spans 17 amino acids. Germline CDR1 ENHRY, CDR2 SYGVKD. CDR3 sequence: CAISDASDRGSQETQYF. The CDR3, as DNA: TGTGCCATCAGCGATGCCTCGGACAGGGGATCACAAGAGACCCAGTACTTC.

This clonotype was counted between two and nine times. V is TRBV18 and J is TRBJ2-3; TRBD1 matches at 9 bases. V shed 3 bases, J shed 2 bases, and the junction held 12 bases outside the gene matches. The CDR3 length is 18 residues. CDR1 KGHSH and CDR2 LQKENI come from the germline V gene. Here the CDR3 reads CASSPYPHRGRFTDTQYF. In DNA, the CDR3 is TGTGCCAGCTCACCCTACCCCCACAGGGGGCGATTCACAGATACGCAGTATTTT.

This clonotype was recorded at least ten times. The V gene is TRBV5-4, the J gene TRBJ2-3, with D hard to call. CDR1 is SGHNT, CDR2 YYREEE, per germline (reference sequence). V was cut by 2 bases and J by 2 bases, with 9 bases left in between. CDR3 length equals 14 residues. CDR3 in amino acids: CASSFRSHTDTQYF. CDR3 nucleotides: TGTGCCAGCAGCTTCCGGTCCCACACAGATACGCAGTATTTT.

The sample holds a few counts of this clonotype. One end of the junction fails to match germline, which may point to a read error. V usage is TRBV20-1 and J usage is TRBJ2-7, with TRBD2 matching 8 bases. Per germline, CDR1 DFQATT and CDR2 SNEGSKA (reference sequence). The CDR3 consists of 15 residues. In DNA, the CDR3 is TGCAGTGCTGACTTGCGGGGGGATAGCTCCTACGGGCAGTACTTC. This translates into CSADLRGDSSYGQYF.

Points on this clonotype: Mismatch with germline at one junction end may stem from a read error. This chain connects TRBV5-1 to TRBJ2-7; D call uncertain. Looked up from germline, CDR1 is SGHRS and CDR2 is YFSETQ. There are 13 residues in the CDR3. The CDR3 is CASSLGPNYELYF. CDR3 sequence (DNA): TGCGCCAGCAGCCTCGGACCCAACTACGAGCTGTACTTC.

V gene TRBV7-9 combines with J gene TRBJ1-2; 7 bases map to TRBD1. Germline V gives CDR1 SEHNR, CDR2 FQNEAQ (reference sequence). The CDR3 loop spans 16 amino acids. Trimming took 5 bases from V and 4 from J; bases not matched to a gene: 13. For the CDR3, the DNA is TGTGCCAGCAGCCCAGCCGGGACAGCCCAGGTCTATGGCTACACCTTC. This gives the protein CASSPAGTAQVYGYTF.

This clonotype occurred many times. This chain links TRBV20-1 with TRBJ2-5; 8 positions agree with TRBD2. V dropped 1 base and J dropped 0; count of bases not matched to a gene: 4. The CDR3 length is 15 residues. The germline V gene has CDR1 DFQATT and CDR2 SNEGSKA (reference sequence). CDR3: CSARGISGDQETQYF. The CDR3 coding sequence is TGCAGTGCTAGAGGGATTAGCGGGGACCAAGAGACCCAGTACTTC.

This clonotype was picked up a small number of times. This chain connects TRBV21-1 to TRBJ2-1. TRBV21-1 is a pseudogene segment. The CDR3 spans 15 residues. The CDR3 sequence: CASRRSRTSYNEQFF. CDR3 bases: TGTGCCAGCAGGAGGAGCCGTACCTCCTACAATGAGCAGTTCTTC.

Concerning this clonotype: A junction end diverges from the germline sequence, so it may reflect a read error. The rearrangement uses TRBV20-1 and TRBJ1-5; 7 nucleotides align to TRBD1. The CDR3 has 17 amino acids. Germline V gene data show CDR1 as DFQATT and CDR2 as SNEGSKA (reference sequence). The CDR3 region is CSATGQEKLYSNQLQHF. For the CDR3, the DNA is TGCAGTGCTACTGGACAGGAGAAACTTTATAGCAATCAGCTCCAGCATTTT.

This clonotype has just one count. The chain combines TRBV7-2 with TRBJ2-4; TRBD2 agrees at 9 bases. Trimming removed 4 bases from V and 0 bases from J; junction bases left unmatched: 7. The germline V gene has CDR1 SGHTA and CDR2 FQGNSA. CDR3 length equals 17 residues. The chain's CDR3 is CASSSQIAGVAKNIQYF. CDR3 coding DNA: TGTGCCAGCAGCTCACAGATAGCGGGGGTAGCCAAAAACATTCAGTACTTC.

Regarding this clonotype: A much more abundant neighbour one base away suggests this may be a read error. The genes are TRBV7-9 and TRBJ2-1; no clear D. Germline V gene data show CDR1 as SEHNR and CDR2 as FQNEAQ (reference sequence). The CDR3 is 15 residues long. CDR3 coding DNA: TGTGCCAGCAGTCCCCCGGGCAGGATCAACAATGAGCGGTTCTTC. This gives the protein CASSPPGRINNERFF.

The chain carries TRBV12-3 or TRBV12-4 and TRBJ1-1; D is uncertain. The CDR3 extends over 13 amino acids. V lost 6 bases, J lost 1 base, and 9 bases lay in between. CDR3 protein: CASSWLGNTEAFF. CDR3 bases: TGTGCCAGCAGCTGGTTGGGGAACACTGAAGCTTTCTTT.

This clonotype has more than one count but fewer than ten. The chain recombines TRBV7-2 with TRBJ2-7; 12 bases are shared with TRBD2. The V segment lost 5 bases and the J segment 4 bases; nucleotides outside the gene matches: 12. CDR3 length equals 17 residues. CDR1 and CDR2 from the germline V gene are SGHTA and FQGNSA. The CDR3 region is CASSPTAASGGAYEQYF. CDR3 sequence (DNA): TGTGCCAGCAGCCCTACGGCGGCTAGCGGGGGGGCGTACGAGCAGTACTTC. The variable domain in full, completed from reference TRBV7-2 and TRBJ2-7, reads GAGVSQSPSNKVTEKGKDVELRCDPISGHTALYWYRQSLGQGLEFLIYFQGNSAPDKSGLPSDRFSAERTGGSVSTLTIQRTQQEDSAVYLCASSPTAASGGAYEQYFGPGTRLTVT.

This clonotype turned up a few times. This rearrangement joins TRBV6-6 to TRBJ2-5; D unresolved. The V and J ends lost 5 bases and 5 bases respectively, with 9 bases between them. CDR1 and CDR2 (germline): MNHNY, SVGAGI (reference sequence). The CDR3 length is 12 residues. In nucleotides, the CDR3 is TGTGCCAGCAGTCACCTGGCTGAGACCCAGTACTTC. Amino acids: CASSHLAETQYF.

Of note for this clonotype: Being one base from a much bigger clone, this may be a read error. The V and J genes are TRBV12-3 or TRBV12-4 and TRBJ2-4, with 8 bases that match TRBD2. This CDR3 is built from 13 residues. With V trimmed by 8 bases and J by 13 bases, 13 bases remained unmatched. In nucleotides, the CDR3 is TGTGCCAGCCATCGGGGGGGCCACAATGAGCAGTACTTC. This translates into CASHRGGHNEQYF.

On this clonotype: A much larger clone sits a single nucleotide away, making a read error possible. The chain employs TRBV7-2 and TRBJ1-3; possible D gene TRBD1, 6 bases. V lost 0 bases and J 6 bases, leaving 15 bases between the germline ends. The CDR3 totals 16 residues. CDR1 and CDR2 (germline): SGHTA, FQGNSA. CDR3 sequence: CASSLAPAGVENTIYF. The CDR3 coding sequence is TGTGCCAGCAGCTTAGCGCCGGCAGGGGTAGAAAACACCATATATTTT.

A few counts support this clonotype. V usage is TRBV6-1 and J usage is TRBJ1-5; tentatively, D is TRBD1 (6 bases). Per germline, CDR1 MNHNS and CDR2 SASEGT. This CDR3 has 20 residues. Trimming took 1 base from V and 0 from J, leaving 22 bases between them. Here the CDR3 reads CASSEDLLYVGDISNQPQHF. The CDR3 DNA sequence: TGTGCCAGCAGTGAAGATTTGCTTTATGTAGGGGACATTAGCAATCAGCCCCAGCATTTT.

This clonotype is a singleton in its sample. A read error may be the cause here, since a much bigger clone is one base away. The chain uses TRBV4-3 and TRBJ2-7, with TRBD1 as a possible D gene (6 bases). This CDR3 comprises 15 residues. Per the germline V gene, CDR1 is LGHNA and CDR2 is YSLEER. The CDR3 protein is CANSPSNREIYEQYF. CDR3 nucleotide sequence: TGCGCCAACAGCCCGTCCAACAGGGAGATCTACGAGCAGTACTTC.

As concerns this clonotype: This may come from a read error, since a much larger clone is one base off. The chain joins TRBV7-9 to TRBJ1-2; D possibly corresponds to TRBD1 (5 bases). V was clipped by 6 bases and J by 1 base, with 15 bases between them. CDR3 length: 15 residues. Germline loops: CDR1 SEHNR, CDR2 FQNEAQ (reference sequence). CDR3 sequence reads: CASRSSGPGNYGYTF. The CDR3 DNA reads TGTGCCAGCAGGAGTTCGGGGCCGGGTAACTATGGCTACACCTTC.

This clonotype was observed many times. The chain couples TRBV6-6 to TRBJ2-7, with TRBD2 as a possible D gene (7 bases). CDR1 is MNHNY, CDR2 SVGAGI, per germline (reference sequence). The V end lost 10 bases, the J end lost 2 bases, and 12 bases lay between the germline ends. The CDR3 sequence is 12 residues long. The CDR3 sequence: CATRGGTYEQYF. The CDR3 DNA reads as TGTGCCACGAGGGGGGGTACCTACGAGCAGTACTTC.

In this sample, this clonotype turned up once. For the CDR3, the DNA is TGTGCCATTAGGGGGGGGCAGGGGCACTATGGCTACACCTTC. This gives the protein CAIRGGQGHYGYTF. The chain carries TRBV28 and TRBJ1-2, with D tentatively TRBD1 (6 bases). Trimming left V 10 bases short and J 3 bases short, with 18 bases between. Germline CDR1 is MDHEN and CDR2 is SYDVKM. The CDR3 runs to 14 residues.

V gene TRBV29-1 combines with J gene TRBJ2-3, with D hard to call. The V and J ends lost 4 bases and 1 base respectively, with 9 bases between them. Germline CDR1 SQVTM, CDR2 ANQGSEA. The CDR3 length is 13 residues. The chain's CDR3 is CSVAGRGTDTQYF. CDR3 coding DNA: TGCAGCGTTGCGGGTAGGGGCACAGATACGCAGTATTTT.